The sequence of this T cell receptor beta chain was determined in a study of T cells after yellow fever vaccination. V lost 3 bases and J 10 bases, leaving 14 bases between the germline ends. Germline V gene data show CDR1 as KGHSH and CDR2 as LQKENI. There are 13 residues in the CDR3. Template-switching 5'RACE yielded the TCR cDNA; a universal primer site and UMIs were added in the process. From the 5' RACE reads, TCRdb called clonotypes with MiXCR, one entry per CDR3 protein. The data contain 230,000 or so distinct CDR3 sequences, 3.6% of them singletons. This clonotype was seen many times. Its specificity is unknown. Study-wide findings and caveats: CD4 and CD8 compartments shared a small share of clonotypes, likely from convergent recombination. Peaking faster, on day 5 versus 15, the secondary response was nonetheless weaker.

This sequence originates from a man between 18 and 35 years old who received the YFV17D yellow fever vaccine. The source material was PBMCs, sampled 15 days after the yellow fever booster vaccination. The chain has TRBV18 and TRBJ2-3, with TRBD2 as a possible D gene (6 bases). The CDR3 here is CASSPSRDFAQYF. CDR3 DNA: TGTGCCAGCTCACCGTCCAGGGACTTTGCGCAGTATTTT.